The clone carrying this T cell receptor (beta chain) occurred many times. CDR3 length equals 13 residues. Deletions cut 2 bases from V and 5 bases from J, with 9 bases between. Germline V gene sequence: CDR1 SGHNT, CDR2 YENEEA. The sample belongs to a study of regulatory T cells in long-lasting Graves disease. Specified time point: newly diagnosed GD, antithyroid drugs for less than 3 months. The TCR library used RNA extracted from PBMCs. Libraries of TCR beta came from iRepertoire HTBI primers plus Arm-PCR of CDR3 regions. TCRdb recomputed calls from the multiplex PCR reads with MiXCR, one row per CDR3 protein. In the table there are about 500,000 distinct CDR3 sequences, more than 10% of which are singletons. This sample was shared with a second study, whose subject was T cells in Graves' hyperthyroidism and ophthalmopathy. In that study: Patients counted as stable if ophthalmopathy did not develop within 18 months. Blood also contained most expanded thyroid clonotypes above 0.001.

This clonotype was sampled from a woman in her thirties with Graves disease. The chain has TRBV11-3 and TRBJ2-5; no clear D. The sample was peripheral blood mononuclear cells (PBMCs), taken at new diagnosis, from a patient treated with antithyroid drugs. CDR3 nucleotides: TGTGCCAGCAGCTTACGAGTTCGGGAGACCCAGTACTTC. It is translated as CASSLRVRETQYF.